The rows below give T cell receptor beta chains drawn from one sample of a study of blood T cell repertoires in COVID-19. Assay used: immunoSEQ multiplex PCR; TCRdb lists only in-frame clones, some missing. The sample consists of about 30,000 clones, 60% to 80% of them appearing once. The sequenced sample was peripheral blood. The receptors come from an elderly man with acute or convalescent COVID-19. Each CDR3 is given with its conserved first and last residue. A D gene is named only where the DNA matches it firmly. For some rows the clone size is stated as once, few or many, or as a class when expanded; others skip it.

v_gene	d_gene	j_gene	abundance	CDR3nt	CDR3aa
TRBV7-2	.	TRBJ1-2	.	TGTGCCAGCAGTCGACCGGAGACCCAAAAATACTATGGCTACACCTTC	CASSRPETQKYYGYTF
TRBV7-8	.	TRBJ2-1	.	TGTGCCAGCAGCTTATCTGGCGGGATATACAATGAGCAGTTCTTC	CASSLSGGIYNEQFF
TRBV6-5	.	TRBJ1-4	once	TGTGCCAGCAGCCACCGGGGTGGAAAACTGTTTTTT	CASSHRGGKLFF
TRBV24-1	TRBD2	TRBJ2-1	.	TGTGCCACCAGTGATGGCGGGAGGAACTACAATGAGCAGTTCTTC	CATSDGGRNYNEQFF
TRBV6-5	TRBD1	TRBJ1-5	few	TGTGCCAGCAGAAAACAGGGGGTAGGCAATCAGCCCCAGCATTTT	CASRKQGVGNQPQHF
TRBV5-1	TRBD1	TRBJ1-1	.	TGCGCCAGCAGCATTTCCGGACAGGGAGTTGCTGAAGCTTTCTTT	CASSISGQGVAEAFF
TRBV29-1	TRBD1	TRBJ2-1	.	TGCAGCGTTTGGGGATCAGGGGGCGGTGAGCAGTTCTTC	CSVWGSGGGEQFF
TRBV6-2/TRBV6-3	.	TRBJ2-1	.	TGTGCCAGCAGACCTGCTAGTTTCCATGAGCAGTTCTTC	CASRPASFHEQFF
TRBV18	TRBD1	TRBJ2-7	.	TGTGCCAGCTCACCTGGGACAGGGCCTTCCTACGAGCAGTACTTC	CASSPGTGPSYEQYF
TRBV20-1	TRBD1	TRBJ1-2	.	TGCAGTGCCCAACACAGGGGTGGCTACACCTTC	CSAQHRGGYTF
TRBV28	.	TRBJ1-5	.	TGTGCCAGCAGCCCTAGGGCAAGGGGCTCTCGACAGCCCCAGCATTTT	CASSPRARGSRQPQHF
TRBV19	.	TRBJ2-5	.	TGTGCCAGTAGTATAGTACAACAAGAGACCCAGTACTTC	CASSIVQQETQYF
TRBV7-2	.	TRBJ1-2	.	TGTGCCAGCAGTGGACAGCTTAACTATGGCTACACCTTC	CASSGQLNYGYTF
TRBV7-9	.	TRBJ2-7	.	TGTGCCAGCAGCTTAGACGGTACCTCCTACGAGCAGTACTTC	CASSLDGTSYEQYF
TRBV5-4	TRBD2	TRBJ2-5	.	TGTGCCAGCAGGGCCGGGACTAGCGTAGAGGAGACCCAGTACTTC	CASRAGTSVEETQYF
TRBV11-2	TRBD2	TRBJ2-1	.	TGTGCCAGCAGAGTACTAGCGGGAGGGGGCGATGAGCAGTTCTTC	CASRVLAGGGDEQFF
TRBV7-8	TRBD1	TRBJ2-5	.	TGTGCCAGCAGCTTAGCGGGACAGGGGGAGACCCAGTACTTC	CASSLAGQGETQYF
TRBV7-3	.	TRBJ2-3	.	TGTGCCAGCAGCTTAATTGGGCTAGCGACAGATACGCAGTATTTT	CASSLIGLATDTQYF
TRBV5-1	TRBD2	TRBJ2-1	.	TGCGCCAGCAGCCGTAGCGGCGGGAGGGCCTTCGGGGGATCCTACAATGAGCAGTTCTTC	CASSRSGGRAFGGSYNEQFF
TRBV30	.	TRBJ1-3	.	TGTGCCTGGACACCTCCGAGCTCTGGAAACACCATATATTTT	CAWTPPSSGNTIYF
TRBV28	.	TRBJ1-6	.	TGTGCCAGCAGTTTAGTAGAAAATTCACCCCTCCACTTT	CASSLVENSPLHF
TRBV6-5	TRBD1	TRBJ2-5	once	TGTGCCAGCAGTACCAACAGGGGAGCAGAGACCCAGTACTTC	CASSTNRGAETQYF
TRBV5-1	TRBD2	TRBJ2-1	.	TGCGCCAGCAGCCCCCGGAGAGCGGGGGACAATGAGCAGTTCTTC	CASSPRRAGDNEQFF
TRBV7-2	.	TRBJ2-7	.	TGTGCCAGCAGCTTAGCGCGGGGGCTTTCCTACGAGCAGTACTTC	CASSLARGLSYEQYF
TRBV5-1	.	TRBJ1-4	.	TGCGCCAGCAGCTTGGTATATCAGACTAATAATGAAAAACTGTTTTTT	CASSLVYQTNNEKLFF
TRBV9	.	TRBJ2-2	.	TGTGCCAGCAGCGGAGGACTGCCAACGTCGAACACCGGGGAGCTGTTTTTT	CASSGGLPTSNTGELFF
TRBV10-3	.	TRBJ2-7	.	TGTGCCATCAGTGACCCCACTATCCCCTCCTACGAGCAGTACTTC	CAISDPTIPSYEQYF
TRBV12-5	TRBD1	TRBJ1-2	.	TGTGCTAGTGGTTTGTGGACAGGGGACGGCTACACCTTC	CASGLWTGDGYTF
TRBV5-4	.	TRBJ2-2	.	TGTGCCAGCAGCTTGGGTAAACAGGGTATTCGAGGCACCGGGGAGCTGTTTTTT	CASSLGKQGIRGTGELFF
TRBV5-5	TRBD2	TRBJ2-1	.	TGTGCCAGCAGCTTGGTGGCTAGCGGGGCCATATACAATGAGCAGTTCTTC	CASSLVASGAIYNEQFF
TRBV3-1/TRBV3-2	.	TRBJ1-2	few	TGTGCCAGCAGCCAAGTCGCCCAGGGCGGCTACACCTTC	CASSQVAQGGYTF
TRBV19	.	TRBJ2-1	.	TGTGCCAGTCTTAAAGGGAGGGGGTACAATGAGCAGTTCTTC	CASLKGRGYNEQFF
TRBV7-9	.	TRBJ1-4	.	TGTGCCAGCAGCTTATGGGGCCAGGGAGGGGAAAAACTGTTTTTT	CASSLWGQGGEKLFF
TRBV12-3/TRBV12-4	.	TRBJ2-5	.	TGTGCCAGCACCTCCATACTCACGGAGACCCAGTACTTC	CASTSILTETQYF
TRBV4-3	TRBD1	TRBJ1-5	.	TGCGCCAGCAGCCTTGGACAGGGCAATCAGCCCCAGCATTTT	CASSLGQGNQPQHF
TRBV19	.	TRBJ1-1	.	TGTGCCAGTAGTATGACAGCCTCGAACACTGAAGCTTTCTTT	CASSMTASNTEAFF
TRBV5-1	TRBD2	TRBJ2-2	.	TGCGCCAGCAGCTCTCGGACTAGCGGGAGCCTATTAAACGGGGAGCTGTTTTTT	CASSSRTSGSLLNGELFF
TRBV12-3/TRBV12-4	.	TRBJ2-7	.	TGTGCCAGCAGTTTATCAGAGGTCTACGAGCAGTACTTC	CASSLSEVYEQYF
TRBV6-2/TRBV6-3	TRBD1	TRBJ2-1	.	TGTGCCAGCAGTTACCATAACAGGGGGCAGGGTGAGCAGTTCTTC	CASSYHNRGQGEQFF
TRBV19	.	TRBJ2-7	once	TGTGCCAGTAGCATCGACAGGACAACCTACGAGCAGTACTTC	CASSIDRTTYEQYF
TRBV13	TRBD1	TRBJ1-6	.	TGTGCCAGCAGTAGACGACAGGGGTATGGTTCACCCCTCCACTTT	CASSRRQGYGSPLHF
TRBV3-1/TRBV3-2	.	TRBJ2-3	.	TGTGCCAGCAGCCAGCGGACAGATACGCAGTATTTT	CASSQRTDTQYF
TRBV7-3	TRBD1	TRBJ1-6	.	TGTGCCAGCAGCTCCTCAGGGGGAAATTCACCCCTCCACTTT	CASSSSGGNSPLHF
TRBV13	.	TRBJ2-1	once	TGTGCCAGCAGCTTCTCGAGCTCCTACAATGAGCAGTTCTTC	CASSFSSSYNEQFF
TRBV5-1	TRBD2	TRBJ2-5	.	TGCGCCAGCAGCTTGAGCGGGGGCCAAGAGACCCAGTACTTC	CASSLSGGQETQYF
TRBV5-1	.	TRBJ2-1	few	TGCGCCAGCAGCTTGGCTCAAGGAGCCTACAATGAGCAGTTCTTC	CASSLAQGAYNEQFF
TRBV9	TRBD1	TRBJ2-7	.	TGTGCCAGCAGCGACCGGGACAGTGGGTCCTACGAGCAGTACTTC	CASSDRDSGSYEQYF
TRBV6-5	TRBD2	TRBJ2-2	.	TGTGCCAGCAGCCCGCGGTGGGAGGGCACCGGGGAGCTGTTTTTT	CASSPRWEGTGELFF
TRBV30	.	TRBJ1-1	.	TGTGCCTGGAGTGTAGGGCAGGGAGGTAGGAACACTGAAGCTTTCTTT	CAWSVGQGGRNTEAFF
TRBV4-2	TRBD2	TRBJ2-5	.	TGTGCCAGCAGCCGGACGACTAGCCGGGAGGTAGAGACCCAGTACTTC	CASSRTTSREVETQYF
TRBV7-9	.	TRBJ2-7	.	TGTGCCAGCAGCCTACAGGGCCTCTCCTACGAGCAGTACTTC	CASSLQGLSYEQYF
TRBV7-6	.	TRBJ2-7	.	TGTGCCAGCAGCTTAGCAGGGGTCTACGAGCAGTACTTC	CASSLAGVYEQYF
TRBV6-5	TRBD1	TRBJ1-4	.	TGTGCCAGCCGGGACAGGGGAAATACTAATGAAAAACTGTTTTTT	CASRDRGNTNEKLFF